This T cell receptor (beta chain) is from a study of blood T cell repertoires in COVID-19. About the research overall: There were acute and convalescent COVID-19 samples, and they came from the United States, Italy and Spain. T cells, B-cell-depleted T cells, or PBMCs supplied cDNA or gDNA.

Germline CDR1 and CDR2: SGHVS and FQNEAQ. The CDR3 totals 11 residues. V was pared by 5 bases and J by 2 bases, with 3 bases between. Original handling: Amplification of reference gene primers was used by the study to estimate nucleated cell counts. Clones were sequenced by immunoSEQ multiplex PCR, and TCRdb holds only the in-frame ones, with some missing. V and J calls and clone size are copied from that table; D and trimming were computed from the DNA. The table has some 69,000 clones, roughly 89% seen once. The chain carries TRBV7-8 and TRBJ1-1; no firm D call. The material sequenced was peripheral blood. The sequence came from a woman between 50 and 59 years old with active COVID-19. CDR3 protein: CASSLNTEAFF. The CDR3 nucleotides are TGTGCCAGCAGCCTTAACACTGAAGCTTTCTTT.